The 32 T cell receptor beta chains in this list originate from one sample, sequenced in a study of shared clonotypes between healthy human individuals. Selected positively for CCR7 and CD45RO-negative, naive CD8 cells excluded terminally differentiated effector memory CD45RA+ cells. Data came from immunoSEQ multiplex PCR; TCRdb stores just in-frame clones and leaves some out. Among roughly 2,000,000 clones, around 93% were seen once, and the ten largest hold roughly 1.7%. Sequenced input: naive CD8+ T cells from PBMCs. The receptors originated from a young man in good health. Some clones in this sample may be carry-over from other donors' samples.

CDR3 residues: CASSPGLAGTGGEQYF. The DNA of the CDR3 is TGCGCCAGCAGCCCCGGGCTAGCGGGGACCGGAGGGGAGCAGTACTTC. This rearrangement joins TRBV5-1 to TRBJ2-7, with 9 bases lining up with TRBD2. Losses at the gene ends were 4 bases for V and 7 bases for J; bases not matched to a gene: 15. The CDR3 has 16 amino acids. CDR1 is SGHRS, CDR2 YFSETQ, per germline.

On this clone: Other DNA sequences from this sample encode an identical CDR3 as well. The chain employs TRBV6-4 and TRBJ2-1; tentatively, D is TRBD1 (5 bases). Trimming cost V 0 bases and J 8 bases, with 8 bases left between them. This CDR3 has 13 amino acids. Germline loops: CDR1 MRHNA, CDR2 SNTAGT. As DNA, the CDR3 is TGTGCCAGCAGTGACTCAATAGGGGATGAGCAGTTCTTC. It translates to CASSDSIGDEQFF.

To note about this clone: Other DNA sequences from this sample encode an identical CDR3 as well. V and J are TRBV27 and TRBJ2-4; D not resolved. CDR3 length: 12 amino acids. V lost 5 bases and J 7 bases, leaving 9 bases between the germline ends. The germline V gene encodes CDR1 MNHEY and CDR2 SMNVEV (reference sequence). CDR3 protein: CASSPGWNIQYF. The CDR3 DNA sequence: TGTGCCAGCAGTCCCGGGTGGAACATTCAGTACTTC.

The genes are TRBV5-5 and TRBJ2-1; perhaps TRBD2 as D (5 bases). Germline CDR1 reads SGHKS; CDR2 reads YYEKEE (reference sequence). The ends were cut back, 4 bases at V and 6 bases at J, with 17 bases in the middle. The CDR3 is 15 residues long. The chain's CDR3 is CASSRGQSFGNEQFF. CDR3 nucleotides: TGTGCCAGCAGCCGCGGGCAGAGCTTCGGCAATGAGCAGTTCTTC.

This CDR3 reads CASSLGQDTNEQFF. The CDR3 DNA sequence: TGCGCCAGCAGCCTGGGACAGGACACCAATGAGCAGTTCTTC. J is TRBJ2-1 and V is TRBV4-1; TRBD1 matches at 8 bases. V dropped 4 bases and J dropped 6; count of bases not matched to a gene: 5. This CDR3 spans 14 amino acids. Germline CDR1 MGHRA, CDR2 YSYEKL.

V and J are TRBV2 and TRBJ1-4; a possible D gene is TRBD1 (5 bases). The CDR3 extends over 17 amino acids. V was shortened by 1 base and J by 0 bases, with 12 bases between the two germline ends. Germline V CDR1 and CDR2: SNHLY, FYNNEI. The CDR3: CASSEGGSFATNEKLFF. The DNA for the CDR3 is TGTGCCAGCAGTGAAGGGGGGAGCTTTGCAACTAATGAAAAACTGTTTTTT.

The V and J genes are TRBV9 and TRBJ1-1; tentatively, D is TRBD1 (6 bases). Germline assignment: CDR1 SGDLS and CDR2 YYNGEE. This CDR3 comprises 18 residues. Trimming shortened V by 3 bases and J by 3 bases, and 24 bases separated the two germline ends. The CDR3 nucleotides read TGTGCCAGCAGCGGGGGACACACAGGTTCTGGTTCGCACACTGAAGCTTTCTTT. This gives the protein CASSGGHTGSGSHTEAFF.

This chain links TRBV4-1 with TRBJ2-7, with D tentatively TRBD1 or TRBD2 (5 bases each). CDR3 length: 15 amino acids. Germline CDR1 and CDR2: MGHRA and YSYEKL. The V end was cut by 1 base, the J end by 3 bases, with 13 bases between. CDR3 nucleotide sequence: TGCGCCAGCAGCCAAGTTGGGACGGCCAGCTACGAGCAGTACTTC. Amino acids: CASSQVGTASYEQYF.

The J gene is TRBJ1-1, the V gene TRBV27; tentatively, D is TRBD1 (5 bases). The germline V and J ends were trimmed by 5 bases and 3 bases, with 16 bases remaining between them. Germline loops: CDR1 MNHEY, CDR2 SMNVEV (reference sequence). The CDR3 has 15 residues. CDR3 nucleotide sequence: TGTGCCAGCAGTCCGATCCCCCCGGGACACACTGAAGCTTTCTTT. Translation: CASSPIPPGHTEAFF.

This clone appeared a single time. The chain recombines TRBV28 with TRBJ2-5; TRBD2 matches 7 bases. Germline-derived CDR1 and CDR2 are MDHEN and SYDVKM. V shed 5 bases and J 2 bases; nucleotides not matched to a gene: 8. There are 15 residues in the CDR3. Written as DNA, the CDR3 is TGTGCCAGCAGTGGTTGGGGGGAGGGGCAAGAGACCCAGTACTTC. This translates into CASSGWGEGQETQYF.

About this clone itself: The same CDR3 is also encoded by other DNA sequences in this sample. V and J are TRBV7-9 and TRBJ2-7; possibly TRBD1 or TRBD2 for D (6 bases each). Per the germline V gene, CDR1 is SEHNR and CDR2 is FQNEAQ (reference sequence). Trimming cost V 5 bases and J 4 bases, with 12 bases left between them. CDR3 size: 13 residues. The CDR3: CASSLGAGYEQYF. The CDR3 DNA reads TGTGCCAGCAGCCTGGGGGCGGGATACGAGCAGTACTTC.

This clone was seen a handful of times. This chain's CDR3 is CASSQDGLAGDEQFF. CDR3 sequence (DNA): TGTGCCAGCAGCCAAGATGGACTAGCGGGGGATGAGCAGTTCTTC. The rearrangement links TRBV14 to TRBJ2-1, with TRBD2 matching 13 bases. V shed 0 bases and J 8 bases; nucleotides not matched to a gene: 1. The CDR3 runs 15 residues. CDR1 SGHDN and CDR2 FVKESK come from the germline V gene.

This rearrangement joins TRBV7-9 to TRBJ2-3, with unresolved D. Germline-derived CDR1 and CDR2 are SEHNR and FQNEAQ (reference sequence). Trimming stripped 2 bases from V and 6 bases from J, with 12 bases between. The CDR3 runs to 14 residues. Here the CDR3 reads CASSLSELSDTQYF. As DNA, the CDR3 is TGTGCCAGCAGCTTATCAGAGCTCTCCGATACGCAGTATTTT.

The chain recombines TRBV19 with TRBJ2-7, with D perhaps matching TRBD2 (6 bases). The germline V gene encodes CDR1 LNHDA and CDR2 SQIVND (reference sequence). V shed 5 bases and J shed 2 bases, with 16 bases lying between them. The CDR3 covers 15 residues. The CDR3, as DNA: TGTGCCAGTAGTGGCGGGGACCTCAAGCCCTACGAGCAGTACTTC. Amino acid sequence: CASSGGDLKPYEQYF.

The chain is built from TRBV4-1 and TRBJ2-2; D ambiguous. In germline, CDR1 is MGHRA, CDR2 YSYEKL. The CDR3 is made up of 14 amino acids. V was pared by 4 bases and J by 6 bases, with 12 bases between. In DNA form, the CDR3 reads TGCGCCAGCAGCCCAGGAAATAGGGCCGGGGAGCTGTTTTTT. It specifies CASSPGNRAGELFF.

The rearrangement links TRBV5-1 to TRBJ2-2; D is uncertain. CDR3 length equals 11 residues. V was pared by 6 bases and J by 7 bases, with 7 bases between. Germline lookup yields CDR1 SGHRS and CDR2 YFSETQ. The chain's CDR3 is CASTGIGELFF. CDR3 in DNA: TGCGCCAGCACCGGTATCGGGGAGCTGTTTTTT.

The CDR3 loop reads CASRLDQETQYF. DNA of the CDR3: TGTGCAAGTCGCTTAGACCAAGAGACCCAGTACTTC. The genes are TRBV12-2 and TRBJ2-5. TRBV12-2 is flagged as a pseudogene. The CDR3 contains 12 residues.

J is TRBJ1-5 and V is TRBV7-2; 8 bases line up with TRBD1. This CDR3 has 15 residues. The germline gives CDR1 SGHTA, CDR2 FQGNSA. With 2 bases clipped from V and 6 bases from J, the junction kept 6 bases outside the gene matches. The CDR3 spells CASSLSQGAGQPQHF. CDR3 in DNA: TGTGCCAGCAGCTTATCCCAGGGGGCTGGTCAGCCCCAGCATTTT.

This clone was detected only a few times. This CDR3 is CASSQEGTDFQPQHF. CDR3 sequence (DNA): TGCGCCAGCAGCCAAGAAGGGACAGACTTTCAGCCCCAGCATTTT. The chain is built from TRBV4-1 and TRBJ1-5; 7 nucleotides match TRBD1. The V gene end was trimmed by 0 bases and the J gene end by 6 bases; junction bases not matched to a gene: 5. CDR3 size: 15 residues. The germline V gene encodes CDR1 MGHRA and CDR2 YSYEKL.

The chain uses TRBV21-1 and TRBJ2-1; TRBD2, the D gene given by the table, was not confirmed from the DNA. TRBV21-1 is reported as a pseudogene. This CDR3 spans 14 amino acids. CDR3 sequence reads: CASSNRGRLYEQFF. The CDR3 nucleotides are TGTGCCAGCAGCAACCGCGGGAGGCTGTATGAGCAGTTCTTC.

The rearrangement joins TRBV9 to TRBJ1-1; 8 positions agree with TRBD1. The CDR3 is 18 amino acids. V lost 3 bases and J lost 4; bases outside the gene matches: 17. CDR1 is SGDLS, CDR2 YYNGEE, per germline. The CDR3 is CASSAPVAAGGFGTEAFF. The CDR3 DNA reads as TGTGCCAGCAGCGCACCCGTAGCAGCAGGGGGCTTCGGCACTGAAGCTTTCTTT. Full variable domain (remainder filled in from reference TRBV9 and TRBJ1-1): DSGVTQTPKHLITATGQRVTLRCSPRSGDLSVYWYQQSLDQGLQFLIQYYNGEERAKGNILERFSAQQFPDLHSELNLSSLELGDSALYFCASSAPVAAGGFGTEAFFGQGTRLTVV.

This sequence joins TRBV19 and TRBJ1-2; 7 bases map to TRBD1. J lost 6 bases, V lost 7 bases, and 8 bases had no gene match. CDR1 is LNHDA, CDR2 SQIVND, per germline (reference sequence). This CDR3 is built from 13 residues. The CDR3 nucleotides read TGTGCCAGTACCAGAGACAGGGCGGATGGCTACACCTTC. Translating it yields CASTRDRADGYTF.

This rearrangement joins TRBV4-1 to TRBJ1-1; weak D call: TRBD1 (5 bases). The V end lost 3 bases, the J end lost 0 bases, and 11 bases lay between the germline ends. The CDR3 has 15 amino acids. In germline, CDR1 is MGHRA, CDR2 YSYEKL. The CDR3 here is CASSQDKGMNTEAFF. For the CDR3, the DNA is TGCGCCAGCAGCCAGGACAAGGGAATGAACACTGAAGCTTTCTTT.

This clone has a handful of counts. V usage is TRBV6-6 and J usage is TRBJ2-7, with 10 bases aligning to TRBD2. With 2 bases clipped from V and 9 bases from J, the junction kept 13 bases outside the gene matches. Germline V lookup: CDR1 MNHNY, CDR2 SVGAGI (reference sequence). The CDR3 length is 16 residues. CDR3 sequence reads: CASSYPGLAGGAGQYF. CDR3 nucleotide sequence: TGTGCCAGCAGTTACCCCGGGTTAGCGGGAGGAGCTGGGCAGTACTTC.

The chain employs TRBV4-3 and TRBJ2-3; D gene unclear. The CDR3 consists of 15 residues. V was cut by 4 bases and J by 0 bases, with 11 bases left in between. Germline V gives CDR1 LGHNA, CDR2 YSLEER. In DNA form, the CDR3 reads TGCGCCAGCAGCCGAGACCATTCTAGCACAGATACGCAGTATTTT. This codes for CASSRDHSSTDTQYF.

The chain employs TRBV27 and TRBJ2-3; TRBD2 matches at 8 bases. Germline trimming cut 5 bases from V and 2 bases from J; bases unmatched to any gene: 9. Germline CDR1 and CDR2: MNHEY and SMNVEV (reference sequence). CDR3 length: 16 residues. DNA for the CDR3: TGTGCCAGCAGTCCACTAGCGGTACGGATCACAGATACGCAGTATTTT. Its protein is CASSPLAVRITDTQYF.

The rearrangement uses TRBV5-6 and TRBJ1-5; 7 nucleotides line up with TRBD1. The germline V gene has CDR1 SGHDT and CDR2 YYEEEE. The CDR3 consists of 16 residues. Trimming at V came to 4 bases and at J to 4 bases, leaving 11 bases not matched to a gene. In nucleotides, the CDR3 is TGTGCCAGCAGCACCCGCAGGGGGGAACAAAATCAGCCCCAGCATTTT. Amino acid sequence: CASSTRRGEQNQPQHF.

The chain employs TRBV2 and TRBJ2-4; D remains unclear. Looked up from germline, CDR1 is SNHLY and CDR2 is FYNNEI. This CDR3 has 12 residues. V was clipped by 11 bases and J by 4 bases, with 12 bases between them. As DNA, the CDR3 is TGTGCCTGCCGAGGCCTGAAAAACATTCAGTACTTC. This translates into CACRGLKNIQYF.

J is TRBJ2-1 and V is TRBV27; possibly TRBD2 for D (6 bases). Germline V gene data show CDR1 as MNHEY and CDR2 as SMNVEV (reference sequence). The CDR3 is 19 amino acids. The V and J ends lost 3 bases and 8 bases respectively, with 29 bases between them. The CDR3, as DNA: TGTGCCAGCAGTTTCGAGCCGGGTTACGCGGGAAAGGGCGGGGATGAGCAGTTCTTC. It specifies CASSFEPGYAGKGGDEQFF.

The gene calls are TRBV7-2 and TRBJ2-1; D possibly uses TRBD1 or TRBD2 (5 bases each). The germline V and J ends were trimmed by 5 bases and 6 bases, with 20 bases remaining between them. This CDR3 contains 16 residues. CDR1 SGHTA and CDR2 FQGNSA come from the germline V gene. The CDR3 here is CASSRGPPSGINEQFF. CDR3 in DNA: TGTGCCAGCAGCCGGGGCCCTCCCTCAGGGATCAATGAGCAGTTCTTC.

This clone was detected once. This chain connects TRBV25-1 to TRBJ2-1; 9 bases match TRBD1. The CDR3 is 18 amino acids. Germline V gene sequence: CDR1 MGHDK, CDR2 SYGVNS. The V and J ends lost 8 bases and 1 base, in that order; junction bases with no gene match: 15. The CDR3 protein is CASVGQGSHLESYNEQFF. CDR3 sequence (DNA): TGTGCCAGCGTCGGACAGGGGTCTCACTTAGAGTCCTACAATGAGCAGTTCTTC.

This chain joins TRBV4-1 and TRBJ1-1, with D perhaps TRBD1 (6 bases). Germline assignment: CDR1 MGHRA and CDR2 YSYEKL. The CDR3 has 14 residues. V was cut by 2 bases and J by 8 bases, with 15 bases left in between. CDR3 loop: CASSQRPHTGEAFF. The CDR3, as DNA: TGCGCCAGCAGCCAACGCCCCCACACAGGGGAAGCTTTCTTT.